The 32 T cell receptor beta chains below were found in one sample sequenced in a study of T cell responses to AZD1222 COVID-19 vaccine. The table came from immunoSEQ multiplex PCR; TCRdb's copy has only in-frame clones and leaves some out. The sample holds 150,000 or so clones, 86% seen once. Sample: peripheral blood, taken on day 0 of MenACWY control vaccination. The receptor source for this set is an adult in good health.

The V call is TRBV27, the J call TRBJ1-6; D unresolved. CDR3 length: 13 amino acids. Trimming pared 8 bases from V and 5 bases from J, leaving 10 bases between. The germline V gene encodes CDR1 MNHEY and CDR2 SMNVEV (reference sequence). CDR3 nucleotides: TGTGCCAGCGGAGAGAGAAATAATTCACCCCTCCACTTT. Translation gives CASGERNNSPLHF.

V and J are TRBV20-1 and TRBJ2-7; 16 nucleotides align to TRBD2. This CDR3 region has 17 residues. The germline V gene has CDR1 DFQATT and CDR2 SNEGSKA (reference sequence). With 3 bases clipped from V and 6 bases from J, the junction kept 11 bases outside the gene matches. CDR3 residues: CSASGPPGLAGGGEQYF. CDR3 coding DNA: TGCAGTGCTAGTGGTCCGCCGGGACTAGCGGGAGGGGGCGAGCAGTACTTC.

The chain employs TRBV2 and TRBJ2-7, with 8 bases fitting TRBD1. J lost 3 bases, V lost 4 bases, and 5 bases had no gene match. This CDR3 has 14 amino acids. Germline V gene sequence: CDR1 SNHLY, CDR2 FYNNEI. The CDR3 region is CASSAIRGLYEQYF. As DNA, the CDR3 is TGTGCCAGCAGTGCCATCAGGGGGCTCTACGAGCAGTACTTC.

This chain uses TRBV10-3 with TRBJ2-7; 7 bases align to TRBD1. Unmatched junction bases numbered 4, after V lost 4 bases and J lost 1 base. This CDR3 contains 14 residues. Germline V gene lookup returns CDR1 ENHRY and CDR2 SYGVKD. The CDR3 nucleotides are TGTGCCATCAGTGTGGCAGGGGGTTCCTACGAGCAGTACTTC. Its protein is CAISVAGGSYEQYF.

J is TRBJ1-1 and V is TRBV28, with D perhaps TRBD1 (6 bases). Germline V gene data show CDR1 as MDHEN and CDR2 as SYDVKM. This CDR3 contains 15 residues. V was trimmed by 7 bases and J by 5 bases, leaving 20 bases between them. The CDR3 sequence is CASTSPGVPKTEAFF. The CDR3 DNA reads as TGTGCCAGCACGTCGCCAGGGGTGCCGAAGACTGAAGCTTTCTTT. Full variable domain (remainder filled in from reference TRBV28 and TRBJ1-1): DVKVTQSSRYLVKRTGEKVFLECVQDMDHENMFWYRQDPGLGLRLIYFSYDVKMKEKGDIPEGYSVSREKKERFSLILESASTNQTSMYLCASTSPGVPKTEAFFGQGTRLTVV.

The CDR3 spells CASSLDPGGEQFF. In nucleotides, the CDR3 is TGCGCCAGCAGCTTGGACCCTGGAGGTGAGCAGTTCTTC. This chain connects TRBV5-1 to TRBJ2-1, with D tentatively TRBD2 (5 bases). Germline-derived CDR1 and CDR2 are SGHRS and YFSETQ. Trimming pared 0 bases from V and 9 bases from J, leaving 10 bases between. The CDR3 is 13 amino acids.

The CDR3 DNA is TGTGCCTACCTACCACTGGGAGGGTGGACCGATCTTGACTATGGCTACACCTTC. Its protein product is CAYLPLGGWTDLDYGYTF. The rearrangement joins TRBV30 to TRBJ1-2; no definite D call. Trimming took 7 bases from V and 3 from J, leaving 30 bases between them. This CDR3 has 18 amino acids. Germline V lookup: CDR1 GTSNPN, CDR2 SVGIG (reference sequence).

The V gene is TRBV20-1, the J gene TRBJ1-1; D not certain. Trimming removed 7 bases at V and 5 bases at J, with 14 bases between. CDR3 size: 12 residues. From germline, CDR1 is DFQATT and CDR2 SNEGSKA (reference sequence). The CDR3 here is CSVIERFTEAFF. DNA of the CDR3: TGCAGTGTTATTGAGAGGTTTACTGAAGCTTTCTTT.

V gene TRBV15 combines with J gene TRBJ1-5, with D maybe TRBD1 (6 bases). V was shortened by 0 bases and J by 7 bases, with 16 bases between the two germline ends. This CDR3 spans 16 amino acids. CDR1 is LNHNV and CDR2 is YYDKDF in the germline V gene (reference sequence). CDR3 sequence: CATSRDGSGEGQPQHF. The CDR3, as DNA: TGTGCCACCAGCAGAGATGGGTCAGGGGAAGGGCAGCCCCAGCATTTT.

This chain's CDR3 is CASSLRGVYGYTF. The CDR3 DNA reads TGTGCCAGCAGTCTGAGGGGGGTCTATGGCTACACCTTC. This chain links TRBV27 with TRBJ1-2; the D gene is possibly TRBD1 (6 bases). From germline, CDR1 is MNHEY and CDR2 SMNVEV (reference sequence). V lost 5 bases and J lost 4, with 11 bases in between. The CDR3 contains 13 residues.

The chain combines TRBV5-1 with TRBJ2-3; 7 bases are a match to TRBD2. Trimming removed 0 bases from V and 0 bases from J; junction bases left unmatched: 4. Germline V lookup: CDR1 SGHRS, CDR2 YFSETQ. CDR3 length equals 16 residues. The CDR3 nucleotides read TGCGCCAGCAGCTTGGTGGCGGGGGTTAGCACAGATACGCAGTATTTT. This codes for CASSLVAGVSTDTQYF.

The chain has TRBV7-6 and TRBJ1-5; D not certain. Germline CDR1 reads SGHVS; CDR2 reads FNYEAQ. Trimming took off 1 base at V and 4 bases at J, with 14 bases between the two ends. The CDR3 is 16 amino acids. The CDR3 nucleotides read TGTGCCAGCAGCTTAGGTGGAGACGGACGTAATCAGCCCCAGCATTTT. Its protein product is CASSLGGDGRNQPQHF.

The genes are TRBV9 and TRBJ2-3, with a tentative D call TRBD2 (5 bases). V lost 0 bases, J lost 5 bases, and 10 bases lay in between. The CDR3 length is 14 residues. Germline lookup yields CDR1 SGDLS and CDR2 YYNGEE. The CDR3 loop reads CASSVVGSEDTQYF. As DNA, the CDR3 is TGTGCCAGCAGCGTAGTAGGGAGTGAAGATACGCAGTATTTT.

The J gene is TRBJ2-5, the V gene TRBV19; perhaps TRBD1 as D (7 bases). The CDR3 is made up of 15 amino acids. V was trimmed by 5 bases and J by 4 bases, leaving 17 bases between them. Germline CDR1 and CDR2: LNHDA and SQIVND (reference sequence). Here the CDR3 reads CASSAGRAGGETQYF. CDR3 DNA: TGTGCCAGTAGTGCGGGAAGGGCAGGGGGAGAGACCCAGTACTTC.

The chain employs TRBV28 and TRBJ1-6; D is unclear. The CDR3 length is 16 residues. From germline, CDR1 is MDHEN and CDR2 SYDVKM. Trimming took 3 bases from V and 3 from J, leaving 12 bases between them. This CDR3 is CASSFLARIYNSPLHF. The DNA for the CDR3 is TGTGCCAGCAGTTTTTTAGCGAGAATCTATAATTCACCCCTCCACTTT.

The CDR3 bases are TGTGCCAGCACGACAGGGGGCCATGGCTACACCTTC. Its translation: CASTTGGHGYTF. The chain employs TRBV6-5 and TRBJ1-2; TRBD1 matches 10 bases. The V and J ends lost 7 bases and 6 bases, in that order; junction bases with no gene match: 2. From germline, CDR1 is MNHEY and CDR2 SVGAGI. This CDR3 has 12 amino acids.

The chain employs TRBV11-2 and TRBJ1-3, with TRBD1 identical over 9 bases. J gave up 1 base and V 3 bases, and 4 bases lay outside the gene matches. This CDR3 region has 16 residues. Germline V CDR1 and CDR2: SGHAT, FQNNGV. The CDR3 region is CASSLTGGYSGNTIYF. The DNA for the CDR3 is TGTGCCAGCAGCTTGACAGGGGGTTATTCTGGAAACACCATATATTTT.

The rearrangement joins TRBV5-1 to TRBJ2-3; 8 bases line up with TRBD1. Germline loops: CDR1 SGHRS, CDR2 YFSETQ. The CDR3 totals 18 residues. The V and J ends lost 2 bases and 0 bases, in that order; junction bases with no gene match: 11. CDR3 coding DNA: TGCGCCAGCAGCTTTTGGACCCGACAGGGGACAAGCACAGATACGCAGTATTTT. It translates to CASSFWTRQGTSTDTQYF.

V usage is TRBV3-1 (or the pseudogene TRBV3-2) and J usage is TRBJ2-2; a possible D gene is TRBD1 (5 bases). The V and J ends lost 3 bases and 6 bases respectively, with 20 bases between them. Germline V gene lookup returns CDR1 LGHDT and CDR2 YNNKEL (reference sequence). The CDR3 sequence is 17 residues long. As DNA, the CDR3 is TGTGCCAGCAGCCAGATGGCAGGGAAGATAGGCGCCGGGGAGCTGTTTTTT. Residues: CASSQMAGKIGAGELFF.

J is TRBJ1-2 and V is TRBV9; D not resolved. V was trimmed by 4 bases and J by 5 bases, leaving 18 bases between them. CDR3 length equals 15 residues. CDR1 is SGDLS and CDR2 is YYNGEE in the germline V gene. The CDR3 nucleotides read TGTGCCAGCAGCCCACGGATGACTGGTGTGTATGGCTACACCTTC. Translating gives CASSPRMTGVYGYTF.

The V gene is TRBV7-2, the J gene TRBJ2-3; 9 positions agree with TRBD2. The V and J ends lost 5 bases and 2 bases, in that order; junction bases with no gene match: 8. The CDR3 is 16 residues long. CDR1 is SGHTA, CDR2 FQGNSA, per germline. The CDR3 coding sequence is TGTGCCAGCAGCCCCCGGGCGGGGGGGTTCACAGATACGCAGTATTTT. It is translated as CASSPRAGGFTDTQYF.

J is TRBJ2-7 and V is TRBV2; tentatively, D is TRBD2 (6 bases). The CDR3 runs to 14 residues. Germline assignment: CDR1 SNHLY and CDR2 FYNNEI. V was trimmed by 7 bases and J by 2 bases, leaving 15 bases between them. The CDR3 loop reads CASTPAEGPYEQYV. The CDR3 DNA reads TGTGCCAGCACCCCGGCGGAGGGTCCCTACGAGCAGTACGTC.

This chain uses TRBV6-4 with TRBJ2-7; D gene unclear. Trimming removed 3 bases from V and 4 bases from J, with 16 bases in between. The CDR3 extends over 15 amino acids. CDR1 and CDR2 (germline): MRHNA, SNTAGT. The DNA for the CDR3 is TGTGCCAGCAGTGAAGGATTCCTCCCGACATACGAGCAGTACGTC. It specifies CASSEGFLPTYEQYV.

The rearrangement joins TRBV25-1 to TRBJ2-2; no clear D gene. V lost 3 bases, J lost 2 bases, and 7 bases lay in between. This CDR3 contains 14 residues. Germline V gene lookup returns CDR1 MGHDK and CDR2 SYGVNS. In nucleotides, the CDR3 is TGTGCCAGCAGTGACCGGGCTAACACCGGGGAGCTGTTTTTT. Translation gives CASSDRANTGELFF.

This clone has a handful of counts. The chain combines TRBV30 with TRBJ2-7; D gene uncertain. Germline values: CDR1 GTSNPN, CDR2 SVGIG (reference sequence). Trimming removed 0 bases from V and 1 base from J, with 4 bases in between. The CDR3 consists of 12 residues. DNA of the CDR3: TGTGCCTGGAGTGTACCATCCTACGAGCAGTACTTC. Its protein is CAWSVPSYEQYF.

This clone was counted once. The rearrangement links TRBV3-1 (or the pseudogene TRBV3-2) to TRBJ1-3; D remains ambiguous. In germline, CDR1 is LGHDT, CDR2 YNNKEL (reference sequence). The V gene lost 8 bases and the J gene lost 3 bases, with 17 bases spanning the gap. This CDR3 comprises 15 residues. This CDR3 reads CASSTVTDFGNTIYF. Written as DNA, the CDR3 is TGTGCCAGCTCGACCGTTACAGACTTTGGAAACACCATATATTTT.

This clone was counted once. The chain links TRBV2 to TRBJ2-7; 7 bases line up with TRBD1. Looked up from germline, CDR1 is SNHLY and CDR2 is FYNNEI. This CDR3 comprises 14 residues. The junction had 3 bases not matched to a gene; V was cut back by 4 bases and J by 0 bases. The chain's CDR3 is CASSGGQISYEQYF. The DNA of the CDR3 is TGTGCCAGCAGTGGGGGACAGATCTCCTACGAGCAGTACTTC.

V is TRBV7-2 and J is TRBJ1-4, with a tentative D call TRBD1 (6 bases). The germline V gene has CDR1 SGHTA and CDR2 FQGNSA. With 5 bases removed from V and 13 bases from J, the gap between germline ends came to 14 bases. The CDR3 loop spans 12 amino acids. As DNA, the CDR3 is TGTGCCAGCAGCAACCGTAGGACAGCACTGTTTTTT. Residues: CASSNRRTALFF.

The chain combines TRBV5-5 with TRBJ1-2, with a possible D match to TRBD1 (5 bases). Germline values: CDR1 SGHKS, CDR2 YYEKEE (reference sequence). Trimming removed 1 base from V and 3 bases from J, with 10 bases in between. CDR3 length: 14 amino acids. The CDR3 loop is CASSLRRGDYGYTF. The CDR3 DNA follows: TGTGCCAGCAGCTTGAGAAGGGGCGACTATGGCTACACCTTC.

This chain joins TRBV9 and TRBJ2-3; D gene unclear. The length of the CDR3 is 15 residues. V was shortened by 0 bases and J by 2 bases, with 10 bases between the two germline ends. Germline V gives CDR1 SGDLS, CDR2 YYNGEE. The CDR3 reads CASSVGLASTDTQYF. The CDR3 DNA reads as TGTGCCAGCAGCGTAGGGTTAGCCTCCACAGATACGCAGTATTTT.

V is TRBV18 and J is TRBJ1-4; the match to TRBD1 covers 7 bases. CDR3 length: 13 residues. V shed 4 bases and J 6 bases; nucleotides not matched to a gene: 2. Germline assignment: CDR1 KGHSH and CDR2 LQKENI. CDR3 residues: CASSRGQDEKLFF. Written as DNA, the CDR3 is TGTGCCAGCTCACGCGGACAGGATGAAAAACTGTTTTTT.

A single count supports this clone. The chain has TRBV5-1 and TRBJ1-2, with D hard to call. The ends were cut back, 4 bases at V and 4 bases at J, with 14 bases in the middle. CDR3 length: 14 residues. Germline V CDR1 and CDR2: SGHRS, YFSETQ. As DNA, the CDR3 is TGCGCCAGCAGCGAGGAGGGCCGGGGCTATGGCTACACCTTC. Encoded protein: CASSEEGRGYGYTF.